A selection of T cell receptor beta chains follows, all from one sample in a study of post-analysis software for immune sequencing data. TCRdb used MiXCR to reprocess the PCR reads, holding one entry per CDR3 protein. The table records roughly 670,000 distinct CDR3 sequences, 55% to 60% of them present only once. The specimen was blood. These receptor sequences come from a girl aged 2 to 9 with multiple sclerosis. Both conserved end residues are part of each CDR3. A D gene is named only where the DNA matches it firmly. The listing skips clone size in some rows; elsewhere it reads once, few, many or a size class.

-	TRBV12-3/TRBV12-4	TRBJ1-1	12	-	TGTGCCAGCAGTTTTGAGGGTCCTGAAGCTTTCTTT	CASSFEGPEAFF
-	TRBV29-1	TRBJ2-7	12	-	TGCAGCGTTGAGGCAGGGGCCTACGAGCAGTACTTC	CSVEAGAYEQYF
-	TRBV6-5	TRBJ1-2	13	TRBD1	TGTGCCAGCAGACAGACAGGGGGCTCTGGCTACACCTTC	CASRQTGGSGYTF
-	TRBV5-1	TRBJ1-1	15	TRBD1	TGCGCCAGCAGCTTGGGCCCCCAGGGGGACACTGAAGCTTTCTTT	CASSLGPQGDTEAFF
-	TRBV5-5	TRBJ2-5	13	-	TGTGCCAGCAGCATCGGAGCGGAAGAGACCCAGTACTTC	CASSIGAEETQYF
once	TRBV12-3/TRBV12-4	TRBJ2-1	14	TRBD2	TGTGCCAGCAGTTTGGGACTAGCGTGCCATGAGCAGTTCTTC	CASSLGLACHEQFF
-	TRBV12-3/TRBV12-4	TRBJ2-4	16	TRBD1	TGTGCCAGCAGTTCCGACTGGACAGGGGGAAAAAACATTCAGTACTTC	CASSSDWTGGKNIQYF
few	TRBV5-1	TRBJ2-1	13	-	TGCGCCAGCAGCAGGGGGACCCACAATGAGCAGTTCTTC	CASSRGTHNEQFF
once	TRBV7-6	TRBJ1-6	16	-	TGTGCCAGCAGCCCAGGAAGGGCCTTCCCCGGGTCACCCCTCCACTTT	CASSPGRAFPGSPLHF
few	TRBV5-1	TRBJ2-3	14	TRBD2	TGCGCCAGCAGCGTTAGCGGGGAGAGGGATACGCAGTATTTT	CASSVSGERDTQYF
-	TRBV6-5	TRBJ1-1	13	-	TGTGCCAGCGGCATGACAGAGAACACTGAAGCTTTCTTT	CASGMTENTEAFF
-	TRBV10-3	TRBJ2-3	14	TRBD2	TGTGCCATAGCCGGGACTACAAACACAGATACGCAGTATTTT	CAIAGTTNTDTQYF
-	TRBV11-2	TRBJ2-6	18	TRBD2	TGTGCCAGCAGCCCCCTCGGGGGGTCGGGTTCTGGGGCCAACGTCCTGACTTTC	CASSPLGGSGSGANVLTF
-	TRBV5-1	TRBJ2-7	17	-	TGCGCCAGCAGCTTGGCCATGCGGGCAGGGGCAAGCTACGAGCAGTACTTC	CASSLAMRAGASYEQYF
-	TRBV12-3/TRBV12-4	TRBJ1-2	13	TRBD1	TGTGCCAGCAGTGTACAGGGGAGCTATGGCTACACCTTC	CASSVQGSYGYTF
-	TRBV5-5	TRBJ2-7	15	-	TGTGCCAGCAGCTTGGGACTCCCCAGTACCTACGAGCAGTACTTC	CASSLGLPSTYEQYF
-	TRBV6-5	TRBJ2-5	15	TRBD2	TGTGCCAGCAGCCACCTAGCGGGGGGGGGAGAGACCCAGTACTTC	CASSHLAGGGETQYF
once	TRBV5-1	TRBJ2-1	14	-	TGCGCCAGCAGCTTGCGTCGGGATAGGAATGAGCAGTTCTTC	CASSLRRDRNEQFF
once	TRBV20-1	TRBJ2-6	13	-	TGCAGTGCGTCCAGACCTGAGGCCAACGTCCTGACTTTC	CSASRPEANVLTF
-	TRBV9	TRBJ2-7	17	-	TGTGCCAGCAGCGCCCTTATGACAGCCCCGAGCTCCTACGAGCAGTACTTC	CASSALMTAPSSYEQYF
-	TRBV7-9	TRBJ2-3	13	-	TGTGCCAGCAGCTTAGGCGCCCCAGTGACGCAGTATTTT	CASSLGAPVTQYF
-	TRBV5-1	TRBJ2-1	15	-	TGCGCCAGCAGCTCAGACGGACACCAGACCAATGAGCAGTTCTTC	CASSSDGHQTNEQFF
-	TRBV29-1	TRBJ1-1	15	-	TGCAGCGTTGACCGCTGGGAAAACGGGAACACTGAAGCTTTCTTT	CSVDRWENGNTEAFF
-	TRBV29-1	TRBJ2-7	16	TRBD2	TGCAGCGTTGAAGATCCTAGGGAGGGTTCCGCCTACGAGCAGTACTTC	CSVEDPREGSAYEQYF
few	TRBV5-1	TRBJ2-1	14	-	TGCGCCAGCAGCTTCGGAATAGCTTCCGATGAGCAGTTCTTC	CASSFGIASDEQFF
-	TRBV29-1	TRBJ1-1	13	-	TGCAGCGTTTCGGACAGTTCGAACACTGAAGCTTTCTTT	CSVSDSSNTEAFF
-	TRBV5-1	TRBJ2-6	17	TRBD2	TGCGCCAGCCGGGGGGGACGGCCAAACTCTGGGGCCAACGTCCTGACTTTC	CASRGGRPNSGANVLTF
-	TRBV7-9	TRBJ2-3	17	-	TGTGCCAGCAGCTTAAGCAAGTCAGGGACTTTCACAGATACGCAGTATTTT	CASSLSKSGTFTDTQYF
-	TRBV7-9	TRBJ1-2	15	TRBD1	TGTGCCAGCAGTAATTATCGAGGACAGGCAGATGGCTACACCTTC	CASSNYRGQADGYTF
-	TRBV7-9	TRBJ2-1	15	TRBD1	TGTGCCAGCAGCCCTAGGACAGGGTGGCCCAATGAGCAGTTCTTC	CASSPRTGWPNEQFF
-	TRBV5-1	TRBJ1-1	15	-	TGCGCCAGCAGCTTGGTATCGAGGGGAAACACTGAAGCTTTCTTT	CASSLVSRGNTEAFF
-	TRBV2	TRBJ2-7	12	TRBD1	TGTGCCAGCGGGACAGTGATCTACGAGCAGTACTTC	CASGTVIYEQYF
few	TRBV6-1	TRBJ2-1	18	TRBD1	TGTGCCAGCAGACCCGGCCCCGGGACAGTCACCTTCTACAATGAGCAGTTCTTC	CASRPGPGTVTFYNEQFF
-	TRBV20-1	TRBJ1-5	12	TRBD1	TGCAGTGCCCTACAGGGGTCGGAGCCCCAGCATTTT	CSALQGSEPQHF
-	TRBV5-1	TRBJ2-2	13	-	TGCGCCAGCGGACTTATAGGGACCGGGGAGCTGTTTTTT	CASGLIGTGELFF
-	TRBV5-1	TRBJ2-5	15	TRBD2	TGCGCCAGCAGCGTCGGGACTAGCCTACAAGAGACCCAGTACTTC	CASSVGTSLQETQYF
few	TRBV5-5	TRBJ2-4	15	-	TGTGCCAGCAGCTTGGCCGAGGGAATTAAGAACATTCAGTACTTC	CASSLAEGIKNIQYF